The subject of this entry is one T cell receptor beta chain. This table comes from immunoSEQ multiplex PCR, and its TCRdb copy is limited to in-frame clones, with some not included. The sample holds hundreds of thousands of clones; 85% are singletons and the top ten take over 3.5%. These data belong to a study of blood T cell repertoires in COVID-19. V lost 2 bases and J lost 6; bases outside the gene matches: 19. The CDR3 consists of 18 residues. Germline values: CDR1 SGHRS, CDR2 YFSETQ. This rearrangement joins TRBV5-1 to TRBJ2-7; TRBD2 matches at 8 bases. The sequenced sample consisted of peripheral blood. This TCR was recovered from a woman between 45 and 60 years old with active or convalescent COVID-19. CDR3 protein: CASSFRYRTGGPGSEQYF. In DNA, the CDR3 is TGCGCCAGCAGCTTCCGGTATCGAACGGGAGGGCCCGGTTCCGAGCAGTACTTC.